The TCR beta chain under discussion was sequenced for a study of vaccination effects on CD4 cells after COVID-19. Viral peptide pool expansion of antigen-specific CD4+ T cells preceded sequencing in the ViraFEST assay. A roughly 11-day culture period preceded the isolation of CD4+ T cells. Fresh IL-2-containing medium replaced half the medium on days 3 and 7. This clone appeared once. Its antigen is unidentified. Assay: immunoSEQ multiplex PCR; the TCRdb copy retains only in-frame clones and omits some. The sample has roughly 76,000 clones, approximately 74% seen once. The germline CDR1 and CDR2 sequences are MNHEY and SVGAGI. CDR3 size: 15 residues. The V and J ends lost 3 bases and 8 bases respectively, with 19 bases between them.

J is TRBJ1-2 and V is TRBV6-5; possible D gene TRBD1, 6 bases. The TCR originated in a human donor who received a COVID-19 vaccine. Sequenced material: CD4+ T cells from PBMCs cultured with HCoV-229E spike peptides, taken before COVID-19 vaccination. In DNA, the CDR3 is TGTGCCAGCAGTTATTCTCAAGGGAGAGGGGGAGGCTACACCTTC. The encoded protein is CASSYSQGRGGGYTF.